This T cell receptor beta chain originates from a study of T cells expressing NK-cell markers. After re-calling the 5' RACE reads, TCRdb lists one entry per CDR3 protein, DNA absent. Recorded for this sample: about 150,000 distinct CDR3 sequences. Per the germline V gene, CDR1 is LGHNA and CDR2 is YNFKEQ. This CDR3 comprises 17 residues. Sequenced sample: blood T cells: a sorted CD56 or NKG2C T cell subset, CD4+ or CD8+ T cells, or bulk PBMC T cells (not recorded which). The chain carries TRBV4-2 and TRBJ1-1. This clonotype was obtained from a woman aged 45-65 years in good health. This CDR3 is CASSPSRKGSLNTEAFF.